This entry concerns a single T cell receptor (beta chain). The TCR beta CDR3 regions underwent amplification using RNA transcripts as the source. A set of HTBI primers served as the primers for a first-round RT-PCR of the TCR CDR3. TCRdb itself ran the multiplex PCR reads through MiXCR, one entry per CDR3 protein. The sample has under 500,000 distinct CDR3 sequences; over 13% are singletons. These data originate in a study of T cells in Graves' hyperthyroidism and ophthalmopathy. Across the study: Staff took peripheral blood when the initial diagnosis was made, before any treatment began.

Lactation, pregnancy, other autoimmune disease or uncontrolled infection excluded patients. Diagnostic decisions used clinical symptoms, serum thyroxine and TRAb, thyroid ultrasound and orbital computed tomography. Source material for PBMCs was over 7.5 ml fresh peripheral blood. The CDR3 has 15 residues. The junction had 8 bases not matched to a gene; V was cut back by 2 bases and J by 8 bases. The sequence was collected from a man aged 50 to 60 with Graves' ophthalmopathy. This chain links TRBV12-3 or TRBV12-4 with TRBJ2-2, with TRBD1 identical over 7 bases. The sample was blood. The CDR3 nucleotides read TGTGCCAGCAGTTTAAGGGGCGTCAGGGGGGGGGAGCTGTTTTTT. This codes for CASSLRGVRGGELFF.